This T cell receptor (beta chain) was captured in a study of shared clonotypes between healthy human individuals (dated by TCRdb to 2019 to 2021). With respect to the entire study: The cohort included three men and a couple of women between 18 and 49 years of age. To estimate repertoire size and how much clonotypes are shared between individuals, the study performed deep sequencing of blood TCR repertoires from roughly five healthy adults. Libraries were prepared and TCR repertoires were sequenced by different laboratories using diverse techniques, in order to increase sequencing depth and limit assay-specific biases. Leukapheresis yielded between about 0.8 and 8.9 billion PBMCs per donor. Broader findings and caveats from the paper: The small number of donors limited the genetic and exposure-history diversity represented. Sampling was limited to blood, and TCR repertoires in tissue likely differ from TCR repertoires in blood. Pairwise subsampling indicated that sequencing depth was expected to affect the degree of clonotype sharing among donors.

The count of this clone is one. Its cognate antigen has yet to be identified. No base quality information exists; no much larger clone differs at one position. Using the deep immunoSEQ assay, multiplex PCR amplified TCR CDR3 regions from genomic DNA. Extracted genomic DNA from each cell subset was spread evenly across all wells of several immunoSEQ 96-well plates, with each plate serving as a replicate. Each replicate PCR for unsorted PBMC received about 300 ng genomic DNA, equal to 30,000 to 35,000 T cell genomes. Ten immunoSEQ deep assay plates were used to sequence the unsorted PBMC genomic DNA. Purified libraries were measured with a Qubit 3.0 fluorometer, size-checked on a Bioanalyzer 2100, and measured again with the KAPA Library Quantification kit. Every immunoSEQ 96-well plate was sequenced on a separate single-read 150-cycle Illumina NextSeq 550 flow cell. Under the source paper's analysis protocol: Because the immunoSEQ output included only junctional sequences and no quality scores, the filtering could not be the same as the filtering used for full-length reads. Sequences were annotated with PyIR, a Python wrapper for IgBLAST v1.9, and V/J genes and CDR3 were assigned using IMGT germline references. Reads were filtered out if the reads had weak V/J assignments (E-value above 1e-6), no CDR3, stop codons, out-of-frame junctions, or ambiguous translated residues. V3J clonotypes were defined as sequences sharing an identical inferred V gene, J gene, and CDR3 amino acid sequence. The percentage overlap between two repertoires was calculated by dividing the number of shared unique clonotypes by the size of the smaller repertoire. Richness of each repertoire was evaluated using RTK rarefaction, the Chao1 estimator, and Recon v2.1 estimates of unobserved clonotypes. This is the immuneACCESS table as TCRdb keeps it, with only in-frame sequences that have V and J called. A part of the clones is gone; compared with another copy, unresolved V genes explain less than half, and the rest is unexplained. For V, J and clone size, that table is used; D and trimming come from the DNA. A total of more than 450,000 clones appear in this sample, around 74% of them only once. In total, the top ten clones hold 13% of the sample.

Donors were healthy HIV-negative adults with no recently reported acute infections or vaccinations. Only Caucasian adults living in Nashville, Tennessee, USA were represented among the donors. For unsorted samples, some 90 million PBMCs were counted, and genomic DNA was extracted using the QIAamp DNA Blood Mini kit. After blood collection by leukapheresis, PBMCs were isolated using Ficoll-Histopaque density gradient centrifugation and then cryopreserved in the vapor phase of liquid nitrogen. The germline V gene supplies CDR1 KGHSH and CDR2 LQKENI. Trimmed from V: 1 base; trimmed from J: 1 base; junction bases lacking a gene match: 3. The CDR3, cysteine through phenylalanine, is 15 amino acids long. This entry keeps only the CDR3 DNA: 45 bases, framed from base 1.

Sequencing was performed on PBMCs. The clonotype originates from a woman aged 40 to 49 in good health. Some clones in this sample may be carry-over from other donors' samples. The V and J genes are TRBV18 and TRBJ2-7; the central 8 bases match TRBD1. Read as DNA, the sequence is TGTGCCAGCTCACCACAACAGGGGGTGTCCTACGAGCAGTACTTC. Its coded protein is CASSPQQGVSYEQYF.